These 22 T cell receptor beta chains came from one sample sequenced in a study of blood T cell repertoires in COVID-19. The method was immunoSEQ multiplex PCR; TCRdb's version includes in-frame clones alone and lacks a portion of them. The repertoire consists of approximately 300,000 clones, with 85% occurring once and the leading ten covering over 1.5%. The specimen was PBMCs or T cells enriched from blood (not recorded which). The receptors originated from a woman under 40 who had been exposed to COVID-19.

The gene calls are TRBV15 and TRBJ2-5, with D possibly being TRBD2 (6 bases). This CDR3 contains 14 residues. Germline CDR1 and CDR2: LNHNV and YYDKDF (reference sequence). With 0 bases removed from V and 3 bases from J, the gap between germline ends came to 8 bases. CDR3 sequence: CATSRDRGKETQYF. CDR3 bases: TGTGCCACCAGCAGAGATCGGGGGAAAGAGACCCAGTACTTC.

This chain joins TRBV5-1 and TRBJ1-2, with D tentatively TRBD1 (6 bases). Germline CDR1 is SGHRS and CDR2 is YFSETQ. Trimming took 7 bases from V and 3 from J, leaving 16 bases between them. This CDR3 is built from 14 residues. The CDR3, as DNA: TGCGCCAGCGCCTCCGGGGGGCGCGACTATGGCTACACCTTC. Translating gives CASASGGRDYGYTF.

This chain uses TRBV27 with TRBJ1-6; TRBD1 aligns across 8 bases. The CDR3 loop spans 15 amino acids. Unmatched junction bases numbered 6, after V lost 4 bases and J lost 7 bases. Germline V gene lookup returns CDR1 MNHEY and CDR2 SMNVEV (reference sequence). The CDR3 region is CASSSTPGGNSPLHF. CDR3 nucleotide sequence: TGTGCCAGCAGTTCCACCCCAGGGGGCAATTCACCCCTCCACTTT.

The chain uses TRBV30 and TRBJ2-7; TRBD1 agrees at 8 bases. CDR1 is GTSNPN, CDR2 SVGIG, per germline (reference sequence). The CDR3 has 15 residues. Losses at the gene ends were 2 bases for V and 2 bases for J; bases not matched to a gene: 8. Written as DNA, the CDR3 is TGTGCCTGGAGTATCCGGGACAGGAATACCTACGAGCAGTACTTC. Protein: CAWSIRDRNTYEQYF.

In its sample, this clone was seen a few times. The chain carries TRBV6-2 or TRBV6-3 and TRBJ2-1, with 10 bases fitting TRBD2. There are 17 residues in the CDR3. Trimming removed 0 bases from V and 4 bases from J; junction bases left unmatched: 6. CDR1 is MNHEY and CDR2 is SVGEGT in the germline V gene. The CDR3 is CASSYSPLAGVYNEQFF. The CDR3 DNA sequence: TGTGCCAGCAGTTACTCACCCCTAGCGGGGGTATACAATGAGCAGTTCTTC.

The chain couples TRBV4-3 to TRBJ2-1; 8 positions agree with TRBD2. Germline-derived CDR1 and CDR2 are LGHNA and YSLEER. The trim removed 0 bases at V and 6 bases at J, leaving 7 bases unmatched. The CDR3 runs to 16 residues. This chain's CDR3 is CASSQDVGTSSNEQFF. Here the CDR3 DNA reads TGCGCCAGCAGCCAAGATGTAGGGACTAGTAGCAATGAGCAGTTCTTC.

CDR3: CASSSLPGTSGIPPYEQYF. CDR3 nucleotide sequence: TGTGCCAGCAGTTCTCTACCCGGGACTAGCGGGATCCCGCCCTACGAGCAGTACTTC. The rearrangement uses TRBV27 and TRBJ2-7, with 13 positions matching TRBD2. CDR1 MNHEY and CDR2 SMNVEV come from the germline V gene (reference sequence). V lost 4 bases, J lost 2 bases, and 14 bases stayed unmatched. This CDR3 comprises 19 residues.

The rearrangement uses TRBV3-1 (or the pseudogene TRBV3-2) and TRBJ1-2, with TRBD1 matching 7 bases. The CDR3 contains 16 residues. V lost 4 bases and J lost 4; bases outside the gene matches: 12. The germline V gene has CDR1 LGHDT and CDR2 YNNKEL (reference sequence). In DNA form, the CDR3 reads TGTGCCAGCAGCCGAGCCGGGACAGCCGAATCCTATGGCTACACCTTC. It specifies CASSRAGTAESYGYTF.

This clone was detected only once. This chain links TRBV28 with TRBJ1-5; D is uncertain. Trimming took 5 bases from V and 5 from J, leaving 16 bases between them. CDR3 length equals 15 residues. The germline V gene has CDR1 MDHEN and CDR2 SYDVKM. The CDR3 protein is CASSPAGRRDQPQHF. The CDR3 DNA reads TGTGCCAGCAGTCCGGCCGGGAGGAGGGATCAGCCCCAGCATTTT.

CDR3 sequence: CASSSRGGQPQHF. The CDR3 coding sequence is TGTGCCAGCAGCTCTCGAGGGGGCCAGCCCCAGCATTTT. The genes are TRBV11-1 and TRBJ1-5; 7 positions match TRBD1. CDR1 SGHAT and CDR2 FQDESV come from the germline V gene (reference sequence). This CDR3 spans 13 amino acids. V was clipped by 4 bases and J by 7 bases; unmatched bases: 4.

This sequence joins TRBV28 and TRBJ1-2; TRBD1 matches at 7 bases. This CDR3 is built from 15 residues. Germline V gene sequence: CDR1 MDHEN, CDR2 SYDVKM. Trimming took 5 bases from V and 8 from J; bases not matched to a gene: 14. CDR3: CASSPADREFLGYTF. Here the CDR3 DNA reads TGTGCCAGCAGTCCCGCCGACAGGGAGTTCTTAGGCTACACCTTC.

This clone appeared many times. The rearrangement links TRBV9 to TRBJ1-2; 9 bases line up with TRBD1. The germline V gene has CDR1 SGDLS and CDR2 YYNGEE. V shed 0 bases and J 2 bases; nucleotides not matched to a gene: 2. CDR3 length: 15 amino acids. CDR3 protein: CASSVGGTGNYGYTF. In DNA, the CDR3 is TGTGCCAGCAGCGTAGGAGGGACAGGGAACTATGGCTACACCTTC. Full variable domain (missing parts from reference TRBV9 and TRBJ1-2): DSGVTQTPKHLITATGQRVTLRCSPRSGDLSVYWYQQSLDQGLQFLIQYYNGEERAKGNILERFSAQQFPDLHSELNLSSLELGDSALYFCASSVGGTGNYGYTFGSGTRLTVV.

The CDR3 loop reads CASSKQGTSGRLSTDTQYF. In nucleotides, the CDR3 is TGTGCCAGTAGTAAGCAAGGGACTAGCGGGAGACTTAGCACAGATACGCAGTATTTT. This chain links TRBV19 with TRBJ2-3, with TRBD2 identical over 14 bases. J lost 0 bases, V lost 4 bases, and 9 bases had no gene match. This CDR3 region has 19 residues. Germline V CDR1 and CDR2: LNHDA, SQIVND (reference sequence).

This chain joins TRBV4-1 and TRBJ2-1, with TRBD2 matching 12 bases. The CDR3 covers 19 residues. V shed 4 bases, J shed 0 bases, and the junction held 10 bases outside the gene matches. Germline values: CDR1 MGHRA, CDR2 YSYEKL. CDR3 DNA: TGCGCCAGCAGCCGGACACTAGCGGGGGGCCAAAGCTCCTACAATGAGCAGTTCTTC. Amino acids: CASSRTLAGGQSSYNEQFF.

V usage is TRBV6-5 and J usage is TRBJ1-2; D call uncertain. The CDR3 runs to 11 residues. Trimming cost V 8 bases and J 5 bases, with 9 bases left between them. Per the germline V gene, CDR1 is MNHEY and CDR2 is SVGAGI. The CDR3 spells CASVTSYGYTF. CDR3 bases: TGTGCCAGCGTAACGAGTTATGGCTACACCTTC.

The chain carries TRBV5-1 and TRBJ2-1; 9 bases align to TRBD2. CDR3 length equals 15 residues. Germline CDR1 and CDR2: SGHRS and YFSETQ. V lost 1 base, J lost 8 bases, and 7 bases stayed unmatched. The CDR3, as DNA: TGCGCCAGCAGCTTGTTCGCGGGAGGGCCCCATGAGCAGTTCTTC. This translates into CASSLFAGGPHEQFF. The variable domain in full, completed from reference TRBV5-1 and TRBJ2-1, reads KAGVTQTPRYLIKTRGQQVTLSCSPISGHRSVSWYQQTPGQGLQFLFEYFSETQRNKGNFPGRFSGRQFSNSRSEMNVSTLELGDSALYLCASSLFAGGPHEQFFGPGTRLTVL.

The chain employs TRBV7-3 and TRBJ2-1, with 7 bases aligning to TRBD1. This CDR3 is built from 15 residues. J gave up 4 bases and V 5 bases, and 8 bases lay outside the gene matches. Germline V gives CDR1 SGHTA, CDR2 FQGTGA. CDR3 region: CASSRPGTEYNEQFF. The CDR3 DNA reads TGTGCCAGCAGCCGACCGGGGACAGAGTACAATGAGCAGTTCTTC.

The V gene is TRBV5-5, the J gene TRBJ1-5, with 7 positions matching TRBD1. The J segment lost 6 bases and the V segment lost 1 base, leaving 16 bases of the junction unmatched. The CDR3 loop spans 18 amino acids. Per the germline V gene, CDR1 is SGHKS and CDR2 is YYEKEE (reference sequence). CDR3 bases: TGTGCCAGCAGCTTGTCTGGATTAGACAGGGCGGGTAGTCAGCCCCAGCATTTT. Residues: CASSLSGLDRAGSQPQHF.

The rearrangement joins TRBV10-1 to TRBJ2-2; 9 bases are a match to TRBD1. V lost 6 bases and J lost 4; bases outside the gene matches: 6. Germline V gene data show CDR1 as WNHNN and CDR2 as SYGVQD (reference sequence). The CDR3 has 15 residues. CDR3 in DNA: TGCGCCAGCAGCCCGGGACAGGGTTTCACCGGGGAGCTGTTTTTT. Amino acids: CASSPGQGFTGELFF.

The chain has TRBV15 and TRBJ2-2; D might be TRBD2 (5 bases). There are 15 residues in the CDR3. Trimming took 7 bases from V and 0 from J, leaving 12 bases between them. CDR1 and CDR2 (germline): LNHNV, YYDKDF (reference sequence). CDR3: CATNGGGTNTGELFF. The CDR3 region has the DNA TGTGCCACCAATGGCGGAGGTACGAACACCGGGGAGCTGTTTTTT.

V and J are TRBV9 and TRBJ2-7; maybe TRBD1 (5 bases). V gave up 0 bases and J gave up 3 bases, with 13 bases separating them. The CDR3 length is 15 residues. CDR1 is SGDLS, CDR2 YYNGEE, per germline. CDR3 coding DNA: TGTGCCAGCAGCGTAGGGTCAGGGATTAACTACGAGCAGTACTTC. Encoded protein: CASSVGSGINYEQYF.

V and J are TRBV9 and TRBJ2-1; a possible D gene is TRBD2 (6 bases). This CDR3 contains 16 residues. Germline-derived CDR1 and CDR2 are SGDLS and YYNGEE. Trimming removed 0 bases at V and 1 base at J, with 11 bases between. The CDR3 DNA reads as TGTGCCAGCAGCGTAGGGGCGGCGGGGTCCTACAATGAGCAGTTCTTC. As protein: CASSVGAAGSYNEQFF.